This T cell receptor beta chain was sequenced in a study of T-cell reconstitution after alpha-beta-depleted transplantation in children. This CDR3 contains 15 residues. With 8 bases removed from V and 1 base from J, the gap between germline ends came to 17 bases. The germline V gene encodes CDR1 MNHEY and CDR2 SVGEGT. Molecular barcoding with unique molecular identifiers was used for the TCRbeta library. TCRdb ran MiXCR on the PCR reads and lists one entry per CDR3 protein. The data show some 490,000 distinct CDR3 sequences, under 15% seen once. The sequences come from PBMCs from the stem cell graft donor, collected from the stem cell graft. The chain carries TRBV6-2 or TRBV6-3 and TRBJ1-2, with D possibly matching TRBD1 (5 bases). This TCR was sampled from a human donor who donated a stem cell graft to a child with combined immunodeficiency. The CDR3 loop is CASELRQGINYGYTF. Written as DNA, the CDR3 is TGTGCCAGCGAGTTAAGGCAGGGAATTAACTATGGCTACACCTTC.